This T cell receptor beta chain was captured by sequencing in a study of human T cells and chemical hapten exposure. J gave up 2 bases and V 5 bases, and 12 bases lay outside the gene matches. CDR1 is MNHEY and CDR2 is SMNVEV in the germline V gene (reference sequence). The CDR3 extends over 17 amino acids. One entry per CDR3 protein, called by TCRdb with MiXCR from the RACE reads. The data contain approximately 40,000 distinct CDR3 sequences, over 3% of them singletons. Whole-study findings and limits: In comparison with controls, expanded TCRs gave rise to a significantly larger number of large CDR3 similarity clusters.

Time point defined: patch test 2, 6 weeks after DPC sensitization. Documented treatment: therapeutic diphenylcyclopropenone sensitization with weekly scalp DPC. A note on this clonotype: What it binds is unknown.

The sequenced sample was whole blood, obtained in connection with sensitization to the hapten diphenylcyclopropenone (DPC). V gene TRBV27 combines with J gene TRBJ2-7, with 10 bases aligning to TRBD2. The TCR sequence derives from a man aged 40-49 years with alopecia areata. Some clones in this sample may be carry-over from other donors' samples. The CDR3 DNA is TGTGCCAGCAGTCTCCACCTCTCTAGCGGGAGACCCTACGAGCAGTACTTC. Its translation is CASSLHLSSGRPYEQYF.